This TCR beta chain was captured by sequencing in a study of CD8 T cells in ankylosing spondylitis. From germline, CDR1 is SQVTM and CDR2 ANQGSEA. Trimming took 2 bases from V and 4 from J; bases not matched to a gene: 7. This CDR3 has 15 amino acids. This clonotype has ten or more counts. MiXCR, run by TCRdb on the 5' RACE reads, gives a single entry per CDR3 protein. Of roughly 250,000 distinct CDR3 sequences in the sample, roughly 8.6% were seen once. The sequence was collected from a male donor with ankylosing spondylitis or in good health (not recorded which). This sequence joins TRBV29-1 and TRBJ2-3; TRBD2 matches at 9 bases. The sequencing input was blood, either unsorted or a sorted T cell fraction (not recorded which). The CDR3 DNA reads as TGCAGCGTTGAAAGGCGGGGGGGAAGCGCAGATACGCAGTATTTT. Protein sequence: CSVERRGGSADTQYF.